Each of the 13 T cell receptor beta chains below was sequenced from the same sample in a study of long-term antiretroviral therapy in people with HIV. Samples were assayed with immunoSEQ v3.0 at survey level. TCRdb's copy holds only in-frame clones and misses some; the assay was immunoSEQ multiplex PCR. The sample consists of approximately 21,000 clones, around three quarters of them appearing once. The specimen comprised unsorted PBMCs, sampled 0.5 years before starting antiretroviral therapy. All receptors come from a man between 18 and 35 years old with HIV.

The chain is built from TRBV19 and TRBJ2-1; D uncertain. V dropped 8 bases and J dropped 4 bases, with 21 bases sitting between them. This CDR3 has 16 residues. Germline V CDR1 and CDR2: LNHDA, SQIVND (reference sequence). The CDR3 protein is CASAWQEPRLYNEQFF. The CDR3 DNA follows: TGTGCCAGTGCTTGGCAGGAACCCCGCTTATACAATGAGCAGTTCTTC.

The rearrangement links TRBV9 to TRBJ1-1; D possibly corresponds to TRBD1 (5 bases). Germline assignment: CDR1 SGDLS and CDR2 YYNGEE. V was clipped by 0 bases and J by 6 bases, with 12 bases between them. This CDR3 is 14 amino acids long. The CDR3 DNA is TGTGCCAGCAGCGTAGGAGGGGTTGGCGCTGAAGCTTTCTTT. Translated: CASSVGGVGAEAFF.

As for this clone: At one end the junction does not follow the germline gene, possibly because of a read error. This chain connects TRBV7-7 to TRBJ2-7; D is unresolved. Germline V lookup: CDR1 SSHAT, CDR2 FNYEAQ (reference sequence). CDR3 length: 14 residues. CDR3 protein: CASSPSRGSHEQYF. The CDR3, as DNA: TGTGCTAGCAGCCCCAGTCGAGGCTCGCACGAGCAGTACTTC. Complete variable domain (other parts from reference TRBV7-7 and TRBJ2-7): GAGVSQSPRYKVTKRGQDVTLRCDPISSHATLYWYQQALGQGPEFLTYFNYEAQPDKSGLPSDRFSAERPEGSISTLTIQRTEQRDSAMYRCASSPSRGSHEQYFGPGTRLTVT.

The chain links TRBV10-3 to TRBJ2-7; 12 bases map to TRBD2. CDR3 size: 14 residues. Germline V CDR1 and CDR2: ENHRY, SYGVKD. The J segment lost 3 bases and the V segment lost 7 bases, leaving 4 bases of the junction unmatched. CDR3 nucleotide sequence: TGTGCCATCACCCGACTAGCGGGGGACTACGAGCAGTACTTC. Its protein is CAITRLAGDYEQYF.

The J gene is TRBJ1-1, the V gene TRBV9; 7 bases fit TRBD1. CDR1 is SGDLS, CDR2 YYNGEE, per germline. Unmatched junction bases numbered 11, after V lost 7 bases and J lost 2 bases. The CDR3 loop spans 15 amino acids. CDR3 residues: CASGGGAGGNTEAFF. The CDR3 DNA is TGTGCCAGCGGGGGAGGAGCAGGGGGAAACACTGAAGCTTTCTTT.

In its sample, this clone was seen once. This chain links TRBV7-9 with TRBJ1-1; 7 nucleotides match TRBD1. V lost 5 bases to trimming and J lost 1 base; unmatched junction nucleotides: 4. Germline V gene data show CDR1 as SEHNR and CDR2 as FQNEAQ (reference sequence). The CDR3 has 14 residues. CDR3 sequence: CASSLDRRNTEAFF. Here the CDR3 DNA reads TGTGCCAGCAGCCTGGACAGGAGGAACACTGAAGCTTTCTTT.

This sequence joins TRBV18 and TRBJ2-7; maybe TRBD2 (5 bases). Trimming took 3 bases from V and 7 from J, leaving 19 bases between them. The CDR3 consists of 15 residues. The V gene's germline CDR1 is KGHSH and CDR2 LQKENI. The CDR3 DNA reads as TGTGCCAGCTCACCGTTAGCGCGTTCCGGGGAGGAGCAGTACTTC. Amino acid sequence: CASSPLARSGEEQYF.

In its sample, this clone was seen once. The V gene is TRBV6-1, the J gene TRBJ2-3, with 12 positions matching TRBD2. This CDR3 spans 15 amino acids. Germline assignment: CDR1 MNHNS and CDR2 SASEGT. Germline trimming cut 6 bases from V and 3 bases from J; bases unmatched to any gene: 4. The CDR3 DNA is TGTGCCAGCAGCGCGACTAGCGGGGGTACAGATACGCAGTATTTT. Translating it yields CASSATSGGTDTQYF.

This clone was counted once. This chain uses TRBV10-2 with TRBJ2-1, with 11 bases lining up with TRBD2. J was trimmed by 1 base and V by 3 bases; bases with no gene match: 14. The germline CDR1 and CDR2 sequences are WSHSY and SAAADI. The CDR3 has 20 amino acids. CDR3 loop: CASSDHTSGGLAGSYNEQFF. The CDR3 nucleotides read TGCGCCAGCAGTGATCATACTAGCGGGGGACTGGCCGGGTCCTACAATGAGCAGTTCTTC.

The table lists this clone with a count of one. The rearrangement links TRBV6-5 to TRBJ1-2; no reliable D call. The CDR3 runs to 14 residues. Germline V gives CDR1 MNHEY, CDR2 SVGAGI. The V end was cut by 0 bases, the J end by 4 bases, with 9 bases between. The CDR3 nucleotides are TGTGCCAGCAGTTACTCGCCCAGTAGCTATGGCTACACCTTC. This translates into CASSYSPSSYGYTF.

This chain links TRBV6-5 with TRBJ1-2; no reliable D call. Per the germline V gene, CDR1 is MNHEY and CDR2 is SVGAGI. The CDR3 sequence is 13 residues long. V was pared by 3 bases and J by 1 base, with 6 bases between. CDR3 sequence (DNA): TGTGCCAGCAGTTATGGGGATAACTATGGCTACACCTTC. It translates to CASSYGDNYGYTF.

The genes are TRBV19 and TRBJ2-5; TRBD2 is a possible D gene (5 bases). The V gene's germline CDR1 is LNHDA and CDR2 SQIVND (reference sequence). V was shortened by 3 bases and J by 9 bases, with 11 bases between the two germline ends. This CDR3 is built from 12 residues. CDR3 nucleotides: TGTGCCAGTAGTATGGGTGGAGGACCCCAGTACTTC. Translation: CASSMGGGPQYF.

The V gene is TRBV19, the J gene TRBJ2-7; maybe TRBD1 (5 bases). Trimming removed 5 bases at V and 7 bases at J, with 12 bases between. From germline, CDR1 is LNHDA and CDR2 SQIVND (reference sequence). CDR3 length: 12 residues. The CDR3 protein is CASSSGKGEQYF. The CDR3 DNA reads as TGTGCCAGTAGTTCAGGCAAGGGGGAGCAGTACTTC. Drawing the rest from reference TRBV19 and TRBJ2-7, the complete variable domain is DGGITQSPKYLFRKEGQNVTLSCEQNLNHDAMYWYRQDPGQGLRLIYYSQIVNDFQKGDIAEGYSVSREKKESFPLTVTSAQKNPTAFYLCASSSGKGEQYFGPGTRLTVT.